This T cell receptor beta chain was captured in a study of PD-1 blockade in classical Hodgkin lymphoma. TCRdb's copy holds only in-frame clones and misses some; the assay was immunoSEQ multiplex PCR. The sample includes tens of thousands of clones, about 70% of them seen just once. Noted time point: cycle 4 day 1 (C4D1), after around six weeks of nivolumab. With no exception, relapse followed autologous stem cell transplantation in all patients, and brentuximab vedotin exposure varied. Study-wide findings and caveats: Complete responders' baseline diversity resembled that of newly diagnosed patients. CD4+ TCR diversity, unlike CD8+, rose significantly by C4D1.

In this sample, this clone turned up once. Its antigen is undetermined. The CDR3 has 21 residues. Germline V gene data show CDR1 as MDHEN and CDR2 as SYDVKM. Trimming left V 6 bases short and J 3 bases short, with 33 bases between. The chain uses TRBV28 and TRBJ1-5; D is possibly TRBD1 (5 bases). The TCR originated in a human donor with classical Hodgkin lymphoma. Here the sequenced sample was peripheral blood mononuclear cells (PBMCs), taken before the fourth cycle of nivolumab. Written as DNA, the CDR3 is TGTGCCAGCAGCCCCGCCCGGGACCGAGATTCCTTTATACTGTACAATCAGCCCCAGCATTTT. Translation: CASSPARDRDSFILYNQPQHF.